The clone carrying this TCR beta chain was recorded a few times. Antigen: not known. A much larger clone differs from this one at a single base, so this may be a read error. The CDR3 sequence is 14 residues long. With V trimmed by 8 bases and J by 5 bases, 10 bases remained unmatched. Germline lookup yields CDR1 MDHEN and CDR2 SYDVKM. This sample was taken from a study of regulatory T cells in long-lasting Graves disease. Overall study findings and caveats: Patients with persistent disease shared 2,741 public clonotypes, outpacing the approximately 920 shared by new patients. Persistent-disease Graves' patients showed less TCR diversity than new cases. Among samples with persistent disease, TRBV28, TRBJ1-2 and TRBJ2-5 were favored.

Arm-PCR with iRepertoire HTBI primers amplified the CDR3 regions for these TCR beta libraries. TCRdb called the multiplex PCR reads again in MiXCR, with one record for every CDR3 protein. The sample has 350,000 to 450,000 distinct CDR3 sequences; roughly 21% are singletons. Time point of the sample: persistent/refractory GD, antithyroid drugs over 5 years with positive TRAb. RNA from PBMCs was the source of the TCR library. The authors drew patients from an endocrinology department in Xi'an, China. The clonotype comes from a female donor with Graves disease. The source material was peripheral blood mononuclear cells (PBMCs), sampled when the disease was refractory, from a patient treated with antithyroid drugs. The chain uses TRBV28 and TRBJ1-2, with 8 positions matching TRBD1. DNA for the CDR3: TGTGCCAGCGGTTCCGGACAGGGAAGATATGGCTACACCTTC. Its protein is CASGSGQGRYGYTF.